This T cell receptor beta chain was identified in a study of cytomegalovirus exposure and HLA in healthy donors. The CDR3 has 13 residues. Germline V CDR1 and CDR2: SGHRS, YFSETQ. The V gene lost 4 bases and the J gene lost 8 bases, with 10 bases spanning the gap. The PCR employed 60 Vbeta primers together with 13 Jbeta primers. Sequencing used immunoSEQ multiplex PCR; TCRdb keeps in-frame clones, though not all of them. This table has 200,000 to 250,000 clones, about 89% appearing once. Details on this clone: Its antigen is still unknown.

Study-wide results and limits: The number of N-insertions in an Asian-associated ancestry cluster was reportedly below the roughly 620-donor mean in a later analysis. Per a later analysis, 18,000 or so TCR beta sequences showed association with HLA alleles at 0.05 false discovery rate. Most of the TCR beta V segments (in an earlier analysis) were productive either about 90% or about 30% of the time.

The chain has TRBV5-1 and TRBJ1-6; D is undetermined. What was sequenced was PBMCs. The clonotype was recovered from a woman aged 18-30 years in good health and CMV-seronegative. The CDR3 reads CASSPQFDSPLHF. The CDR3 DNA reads TGCGCCAGCAGCCCGCAGTTTGATTCACCCCTCCACTTT. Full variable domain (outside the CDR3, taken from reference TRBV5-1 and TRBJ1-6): KAGVTQTPRYLIKTRGQQVTLSCSPISGHRSVSWYQQTPGQGLQFLFEYFSETQRNKGNFPGRFSGRQFSNSRSEMNVSTLELGDSALYLCASSPQFDSPLHFGNGTRLTVT.